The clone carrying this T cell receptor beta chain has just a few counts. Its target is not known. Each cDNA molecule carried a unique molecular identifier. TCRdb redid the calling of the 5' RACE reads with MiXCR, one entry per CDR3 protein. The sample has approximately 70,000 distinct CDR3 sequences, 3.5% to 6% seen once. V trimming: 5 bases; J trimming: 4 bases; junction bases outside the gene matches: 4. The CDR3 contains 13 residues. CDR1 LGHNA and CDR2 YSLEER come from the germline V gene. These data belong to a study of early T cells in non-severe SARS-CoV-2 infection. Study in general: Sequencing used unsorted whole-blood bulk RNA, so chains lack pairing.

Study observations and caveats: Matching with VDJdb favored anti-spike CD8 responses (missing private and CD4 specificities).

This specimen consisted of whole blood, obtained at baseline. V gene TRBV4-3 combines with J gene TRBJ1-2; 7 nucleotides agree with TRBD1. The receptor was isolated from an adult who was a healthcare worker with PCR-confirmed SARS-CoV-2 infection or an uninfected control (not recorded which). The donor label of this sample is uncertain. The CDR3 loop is CASSGDSSYGYTF. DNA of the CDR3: TGCGCCAGCAGCGGGGACAGTAGCTATGGCTACACCTTC.